A single sample gave rise to the 14 T cell receptor beta chains below, sequenced in a study of T-cell memory formation after mild COVID-19. TCRdb independently ran MiXCR on the 5' RACE reads; one entry per CDR3 protein. The sample consists of under 90,000 distinct CDR3 sequences, approximately 14% of them appearing once. Material: PBMCs or a T cell subset sorted from them (not recorded which). The origin of the receptors is an adult woman who had mild COVID-19 (a few samples of this study predate the infection). Cell type and time point are not known.

This clonotype was seen repeatedly, ten times or more. This chain joins TRBV2 and TRBJ2-7; D is ambiguous. V lost 3 bases, J lost 4 bases, and 10 bases lay in between. The CDR3 covers 13 residues. In germline, CDR1 is SNHLY, CDR2 FYNNEI. This CDR3 reads CASSEAQFYEQYF. The CDR3 nucleotides read TGTGCCAGCAGTGAGGCACAGTTTTACGAGCAGTACTTC.

The chain employs TRBV4-2 and TRBJ1-2, with D possibly matching TRBD1 (5 bases). This CDR3 has 14 residues. The V end was cut by 3 bases, the J end by 0 bases, with 8 bases between. The germline gives CDR1 LGHNA, CDR2 YNFKEQ. The CDR3 sequence is CASSQRGTNYGYTF. The CDR3 nucleotides read TGTGCCAGCAGCCAGAGGGGTACTAACTATGGCTACACCTTC.

In DNA, the CDR3 is TGTGCCAGCAGCTTGGGACGGGGGGCCGGCTACGAGCAGTACTTC. As protein: CASSLGRGAGYEQYF. The chain joins TRBV5-6 to TRBJ2-7; maybe TRBD2 (7 bases). The CDR3 covers 15 residues. Germline lookup yields CDR1 SGHDT and CDR2 YYEEEE. V was clipped by 0 bases and J by 3 bases, with 13 bases between them.

This chain uses TRBV6-2 or TRBV6-3 with TRBJ1-1; no firm D call. The V end was cut by 0 bases, the J end by 7 bases, with 9 bases between. The germline V gene encodes CDR1 MNHEY and CDR2 SVGEGT. The CDR3 has 13 residues. This chain's CDR3 is CASSYSLTGEAFF. CDR3 in DNA: TGTGCCAGCAGTTACTCCTTGACGGGTGAAGCTTTCTTT.

The gene calls are TRBV7-8 and TRBJ2-3, with D perhaps TRBD1 (5 bases). The CDR3 length is 14 residues. Per germline, CDR1 SGHVS and CDR2 FQNEAQ. V lost 1 base to trimming and J lost 1 base, with 6 bases between them. The CDR3 here is CASSLEGGTDTQYF. The CDR3 nucleotides are TGTGCCAGCAGCTTAGAAGGGGGCACAGATACGCAGTATTTT. Together with reference TRBV7-8 and TRBJ2-3, the CDR3 gives the full variable domain: GAGVSQSPRYKVAKRGQDVALRCDPISGHVSLFWYQQALGQGPEFLTYFQNEAQLDKSGLPSDRFFAERPEGSVSTLKIQRTQQEDSAVYLCASSLEGGTDTQYFGPGTRLTVL.

A note on this clonotype: The germline gene is not matched at one end of the junction; a read error may be the cause. V is TRBV7-8 and J is TRBJ2-7, with 10 bases that match TRBD2. The CDR3 contains 17 residues. Germline CDR1 SGHVS, CDR2 FQNEAQ. The CDR3: CASSLASGGLLSYGQYF. CDR3 DNA sequence: TGTGCCAGCAGCTTAGCTAGCGGGGGGTTACTCTCCTACGGGCAGTACTTC.

This clonotype has just a few counts. V gene TRBV7-8 combines with J gene TRBJ2-1; D is possibly TRBD1 (6 bases). V lost 0 bases to trimming and J lost 9 bases, with 12 bases between them. Germline lookup yields CDR1 SGHVS and CDR2 FQNEAQ. The CDR3 sequence is 14 residues long. The CDR3 coding sequence is TGTGCCAGCAGCTTAGCGGCTAAAGGGGGTGAGCAGTTCTTC. Protein product: CASSLAAKGGEQFF. The full variable domain, rest sourced from reference TRBV7-8 and TRBJ2-1, is GAGVSQSPRYKVAKRGQDVALRCDPISGHVSLFWYQQALGQGPEFLTYFQNEAQLDKSGLPSDRFFAERPEGSVSTLKIQRTQQEDSAVYLCASSLAAKGGEQFFGPGTRLTVL.

This clonotype was observed at least ten times. The V gene is TRBV7-6, the J gene TRBJ2-4; 10 bases map to TRBD1. This CDR3 has 16 amino acids. Germline loops: CDR1 SGHVS, CDR2 FNYEAQ. V lost 1 base and J lost 8; bases outside the gene matches: 8. In DNA, the CDR3 is TGTGCCAGCAGCTTAGGGACAGGGGGTTTAGGAGACATTCAGTACTTC. It specifies CASSLGTGGLGDIQYF.

This clonotype was recorded a few times. The rearrangement links TRBV6-5 to TRBJ1-1; D unresolved. CDR1 and CDR2 (germline): MNHEY, SVGAGI. V lost 0 bases and J 0 bases, leaving 2 bases between the germline ends. The CDR3 has 13 residues. CDR3 protein: CASSYSMNTEAFF. The CDR3 DNA follows: TGTGCCAGCAGTTACTCGATGAACACTGAAGCTTTCTTT.

This clonotype was picked up a small number of times. The chain joins TRBV6-6 to TRBJ1-5; D ambiguous. V gave up 8 bases and J gave up 1 base, with 12 bases separating them. The CDR3 runs 14 residues. The germline V gene has CDR1 MNHNY and CDR2 SVGAGI (reference sequence). CDR3 protein: CASSLAASNQPQHF. The CDR3 DNA sequence: TGTGCCAGCTCCTTGGCAGCCAGCAATCAGCCCCAGCATTTT.

The table lists this clonotype with a few counts. The chain is built from TRBV4-1 and TRBJ2-5; 7 bases agree with TRBD1. The CDR3 spans 17 residues. The germline V gene encodes CDR1 MGHRA and CDR2 YSYEKL. The J segment lost 0 bases and the V segment lost 0 bases, leaving 7 bases of the junction unmatched. The DNA of the CDR3 is TGCGCCAGCAGCCAAGACCGGGACAGAGAGTACCAAGAGACCCAGTACTTC. The encoded protein is CASSQDRDREYQETQYF.

The chain carries TRBV7-9 and TRBJ2-7; the match to TRBD1 covers 8 bases. This CDR3 has 14 amino acids. With V trimmed by 2 bases and J by 4 bases, 4 bases remained unmatched. The germline gives CDR1 SEHNR, CDR2 FQNEAQ (reference sequence). The CDR3 DNA follows: TGTGCCAGCAGCTTACGACAGGGGTCTTACGAGCAGTACTTC. It yields the protein CASSLRQGSYEQYF. Filled out from reference TRBV7-9 and TRBJ2-7, the complete variable domain reads DTGVSQNPRHKITKRGQNVTFRCDPISEHNRLYWYRQTLGQGPEFLTYFQNEAQLEKSRLLSDRFSAERPKGSFSTLEIQRTEQGDSAMYLCASSLRQGSYEQYFGPGTRLTVT.

This clonotype was recorded many times. The genes are TRBV4-3 and TRBJ2-1; 9 bases agree with TRBD2. CDR3 length equals 15 residues. Germline V lookup: CDR1 LGHNA, CDR2 YSLEER. With V trimmed by 4 bases and J by 6 bases, 7 bases remained unmatched. This chain's CDR3 is CASSPEGLAINEQFF. In nucleotides, the CDR3 is TGCGCCAGCAGCCCCGAGGGACTAGCTATCAATGAGCAGTTCTTC.

The gene calls are TRBV5-5 and TRBJ2-2; D is uncertain. This CDR3 has 15 residues. Trimming removed 1 base from V and 8 bases from J, with 15 bases in between. CDR1 and CDR2 from the germline V gene are SGHKS and YYEKEE (reference sequence). The CDR3 region has the DNA TGTGCCAGCAGCTTGATAGTCTCACCTTCGGGGGAGCTGTTTTTT. This codes for CASSLIVSPSGELFF.